Shown below are 20 T cell receptor beta chains from a single sample sequenced in a study of T cell changes during pregnancy in multiple sclerosis. Assay used: immunoSEQ multiplex PCR; TCRdb lists only in-frame clones, some missing. The sample holds more than 85,000 clones, 94% seen once. The material sequenced was peripheral blood, taken after pregnancy. These receptors all stem from a female donor in good health, enrolled as a control in a pregnancy study.

The chain recombines TRBV4-1 with TRBJ2-3; TRBD1 matches at 9 bases. This CDR3 region has 21 residues. The J segment lost 3 bases and the V segment lost 0 bases, leaving 19 bases of the junction unmatched. Germline V gene sequence: CDR1 MGHRA, CDR2 YSYEKL. The CDR3 DNA follows: TGCGCCAGCAGCCAAGATTTTATGGGGGACAGGGCTCTTTTTCGGACAGATACGCAGTATTTT. Translation gives CASSQDFMGDRALFRTDTQYF.

The chain uses TRBV2 and TRBJ2-1, with 12 nucleotides matching TRBD2. The length of the CDR3 is 14 residues. Germline V gene lookup returns CDR1 SNHLY and CDR2 FYNNEI. J gave up 8 bases and V 3 bases, and 2 bases lay outside the gene matches. This CDR3 is CASSETSGRDEQFF. The CDR3 DNA follows: TGTGCCAGCAGTGAGACTAGCGGGAGAGATGAGCAGTTCTTC.

The chain combines TRBV4-1 with TRBJ2-2; 11 bases fit TRBD2. There are 17 residues in the CDR3. V gave up 4 bases and J gave up 5 bases; unmatched junction bases: 9. The germline gives CDR1 MGHRA, CDR2 YSYEKL. This chain's CDR3 is CASSRHNSGGETGELFF. The CDR3 nucleotides are TGCGCCAGCAGCCGTCATAATAGCGGGGGGGAGACCGGGGAGCTGTTTTTT.

The chain combines TRBV5-6 with TRBJ2-4, with 7 bases fitting TRBD2. The germline V gene has CDR1 SGHDT and CDR2 YYEEEE. Trimming removed 2 bases from V and 3 bases from J; junction bases left unmatched: 2. This CDR3 contains 14 residues. The CDR3 here is CASSFGGDKNIQYF. As DNA, the CDR3 is TGTGCCAGCAGCTTTGGGGGGGACAAAAACATTCAGTACTTC.

This rearrangement joins TRBV10-3 to TRBJ2-1; 13 bases match TRBD2. CDR3 length equals 17 residues. V shed 2 bases and J 5 bases; nucleotides not matched to a gene: 6. Germline CDR1 reads ENHRY; CDR2 reads SYGVKD. The CDR3 loop reads CAISEPIGTSGNNEQFF. The CDR3 DNA sequence: TGTGCCATCAGTGAGCCCATTGGGACTAGCGGGAACAATGAGCAGTTCTTC.

V and J are TRBV27 and TRBJ2-1, with D tentatively TRBD2 (5 bases). CDR1 is MNHEY, CDR2 SMNVEV, per germline (reference sequence). The CDR3 loop spans 14 amino acids. Trimming cost V 2 bases and J 3 bases, with 8 bases left between them. DNA of the CDR3: TGTGCCAGCAGTTTAGGACTGGGCTACAATGAGCAGTTCTTC. It translates to CASSLGLGYNEQFF.

V is TRBV11-2 and J is TRBJ2-1; D unclear. CDR3 length equals 12 residues. The V gene lost 5 bases and the J gene lost 15 bases, with 17 bases spanning the gap. Germline CDR1 reads SGHAT; CDR2 reads FQNNGV. CDR3 in amino acids: CASSPFASDRFF. The CDR3 DNA reads TGTGCCAGCAGCCCTTTCGCCAGCGATCGGTTCTTC.

V is TRBV2 and J is TRBJ2-7; no clear D. There are 12 residues in the CDR3. Trimming shortened V by 6 bases and J by 4 bases, and 10 bases separated the two germline ends. Germline V gene data show CDR1 as SNHLY and CDR2 as FYNNEI. Here the CDR3 reads CASRQPRYEQYF. The CDR3 bases are TGTGCCAGCAGGCAACCCAGATACGAGCAGTACTTC.

This clone was found once. The V call is TRBV27, the J call TRBJ1-1; the D gene is possibly TRBD1 (5 bases). CDR1 and CDR2 (germline): MNHEY, SMNVEV (reference sequence). V was shortened by 3 bases and J by 4 bases, with 9 bases between the two germline ends. The CDR3 extends over 13 amino acids. Written as DNA, the CDR3 is TGTGCCAGCAGTTTCGGGGGGACCACTGAAGCTTTCTTT. Protein product: CASSFGGTTEAFF.

The genes are TRBV2 and TRBJ2-3, with D perhaps TRBD1 (8 bases). The CDR3 has 15 residues. The ends were cut back, 7 bases at V and 2 bases at J, with 16 bases in the middle. Per germline, CDR1 SNHLY and CDR2 FYNNEI. The CDR3 sequence is CASITGGVSTDTQYF. The CDR3 DNA sequence: TGTGCCAGCATTACAGGGGGGGTCTCCACAGATACGCAGTATTTT.

This clone was observed a single time. V is TRBV25-1 and J is TRBJ2-1; no clear D gene. The V gene's germline CDR1 is MGHDK and CDR2 SYGVNS. Trimming removed 4 bases from V and 9 bases from J, with 7 bases in between. This CDR3 is built from 11 residues. The CDR3 region has the DNA TGTGCCAGCAGTGTAGAGGCTGAGCAGTTCTTC. This encodes CASSVEAEQFF.

This clone showed up just once. This rearrangement joins TRBV7-2 to TRBJ1-5, with a tentative D call TRBD1 (5 bases). This CDR3 has 12 residues. Trimming took 4 bases from V and 7 from J, leaving 8 bases between them. From germline, CDR1 is SGHTA and CDR2 FQGNSA. The CDR3 loop is CASSSPGQPQHF. The CDR3 DNA is TGTGCCAGCAGCTCCCCAGGGCAGCCCCAGCATTTT.

The chain employs TRBV27 and TRBJ2-7; D may be TRBD2 (5 bases). CDR3 length equals 13 residues. In germline, CDR1 is MNHEY, CDR2 SMNVEV (reference sequence). Trimming shortened V by 3 bases and J by 5 bases, and 11 bases separated the two germline ends. The CDR3 bases are TGTGCCAGCAGTTTCCTCGGGAAGAACGAGCAGTACTTC. Its translation: CASSFLGKNEQYF.

The chain joins TRBV4-1 to TRBJ2-3; 10 bases align to TRBD1. Trimming removed 8 bases from V and 1 base from J; junction bases left unmatched: 3. The CDR3 totals 14 residues. Germline CDR1 is MGHRA and CDR2 is YSYEKL. The CDR3 sequence: CASGGTGGTDTQYF. In nucleotides, the CDR3 is TGCGCCAGCGGGGGGACAGGGGGCACAGATACGCAGTATTTT.

V is TRBV28 and J is TRBJ2-3, with D tentatively TRBD2 (6 bases). Germline values: CDR1 MDHEN, CDR2 SYDVKM. V lost 3 bases to trimming and J lost 11 bases, with 12 bases between them. The length of the CDR3 is 12 residues. Here the CDR3 reads CASSLRGSGQYF. CDR3 bases: TGTGCCAGCAGTTTGCGGGGATCTGGGCAGTATTTT.

The CDR3 DNA reads TGTGCCAGTACCACTAGCGGCCTATACAATGAGCAGTTCTTC. Residues: CASTTSGLYNEQFF. The rearrangement uses TRBV19 and TRBJ2-1, with TRBD2 matching 8 bases. Per germline, CDR1 LNHDA and CDR2 SQIVND (reference sequence). This CDR3 has 14 residues. After removal of 7 bases from V and 4 bases from J, the junction contained 6 bases not matched to a gene.

This clone appeared a single time. The chain carries TRBV7-9 and TRBJ2-1; the D is unclear. This CDR3 has 12 residues. Germline V gene data show CDR1 as SEHNR and CDR2 as FQNEAQ (reference sequence). Deletions cut 5 bases from V and 8 bases from J, with 10 bases between. CDR3 DNA: TGTGCCAGCAGCCCCCCCTCCCATGAGCAGTTCTTC. Translating gives CASSPPSHEQFF.

The gene calls are TRBV5-1 and TRBJ2-7; 10 bases agree with TRBD2. The CDR3 spans 16 residues. Germline V gene data show CDR1 as SGHRS and CDR2 as YFSETQ. Trimming at V came to 3 bases and at J to 7 bases, leaving 13 bases not matched to a gene. The CDR3 reads CASSSSELAGVKEQYF. The DNA for the CDR3 is TGCGCCAGCAGCTCATCTGAGCTAGCGGGAGTAAAAGAGCAGTACTTC.

In its sample, this clone was seen a few times. The J gene is TRBJ1-1, the V gene TRBV5-1, with a weak D call TRBD1 (6 bases). There are 13 residues in the CDR3. Germline lookup yields CDR1 SGHRS and CDR2 YFSETQ. The V end lost 5 bases, the J end lost 3 bases, and 11 bases lay between the germline ends. CDR3 protein: CASRRTADTEAFF. DNA of the CDR3: TGCGCCAGCAGAAGGACAGCGGACACTGAAGCTTTCTTT.

The CDR3 loop is CASRQVSGNTIYF. In DNA, the CDR3 is TGTGCCAGCAGACAGGTGTCTGGAAACACCATATATTTT. The chain carries TRBV19 and TRBJ1-3; weak D call: TRBD1 (6 bases). CDR3 size: 13 residues. In germline, CDR1 is LNHDA, CDR2 SQIVND (reference sequence). Trimming shortened V by 9 bases and J by 1 base, and 10 bases separated the two germline ends.